The sequence of this TCR beta chain was determined in a study of cytomegalovirus exposure and HLA in healthy donors. Overall study: From HLA-typed donors, an early data release held tens of millions of unique TCRs. Study-wide findings and caveats: Sequencing artifact likely explains a cluster of highly shared sequence variants.

The germline CDR1 and CDR2 sequences are SNHLY and FYNNEI. V shed 2 bases and J 6 bases; nucleotides not matched to a gene: 7. The CDR3 is 14 amino acids. The PCR was carried out with 60 Vbeta primers and 13 Jbeta primers. Data came from immunoSEQ multiplex PCR; TCRdb stores just in-frame clones and leaves some out. The data contain 77,000 or so clones, around 75% of them seen just once; the ten biggest clones take up 7% to 7.5%. Concerning this clone: Its antigen is as yet unknown.

The sequencing input was PBMCs. This TCR derives from a woman in her thirties or forties in good health and CMV-seronegative. The V gene is TRBV2, the J gene TRBJ2-7; TRBD1 matches 7 bases. CDR3 coding DNA: TGTGCCAGCAGTGAACAGGGCAGGGGGACCGAGCAGTACTTC. Residues: CASSEQGRGTEQYF.